This T cell receptor beta chain was recorded in a study of OX40 agonist ivuxolimab in advanced cancers. The overall study: Dose-escalation patients were diagnosed with hepatocellular carcinoma, melanoma, renal cell cancer or head and neck cancer. Of mixed ages from about 20 to 80 and averaging approximately 60 years, the group was about 80% male. Partial responses were achieved by three patients: one hepatocellular carcinoma, two cutaneous melanoma.

This clone was found once. Its antigen is not identified. Repertoires were generated with immunoSEQ multiplex PCR, while TCRdb's copy carries only in-frame clones and drops some. The data hold tens of thousands of clones, with around 80% observed a single time. Study-wide results and caveats: In the 0.1 to 3.0 mg/kg range, CD4+ and CD8+ blood T cells had expanded clonally by week 6.

J lost 4 bases, V lost 10 bases, and 4 bases had no gene match. This CDR3 spans 11 amino acids. Germline CDR1 SGHNT, CDR2 YYREEE (reference sequence). This TCR came from an adult with an advanced solid tumor such as melanoma, head and neck, liver or kidney cancer. The sample in question was CD4+ or CD8+ T cells sorted from blood, obtained in a trial of the OX40 agonist ivuxolimab. The chain uses TRBV5-4 and TRBJ2-5; 7 bases are shared with TRBD1. The CDR3 DNA is TGTGCCGGCCACAGGGGAGAGACCCAGTACTTC. The encoded protein is CAGHRGETQYF.